This TCR beta chain was documented in a study of T cells in Graves' hyperthyroidism and ophthalmopathy (dated by TCRdb to the late 2010s). The study in broad terms: Peripheral blood samples were taken at initial diagnosis, before any treatment was given. A discovery cohort of fewer than 110 patients, about 44 with Graves' ophthalmopathy and 55 to 60 with stable Graves' hyperthyroidism, was used to find distinguishing TCR V-J signatures. Prospective prediction of ophthalmopathy was tested in an independent validation cohort consisting of 18 hyperthyroidism patients and about 17 patients who later progressed to ophthalmopathy. The 85 to 100 discovery patients were randomly split 7:3 into training and test sets. In addition, the study compared T-cell repertoires in thyroid tissue and in blood from several Graves' hyperthyroidism patients. Once sampling was done, hyperthyroidism patients were given methimazole at a starting dose of 30 mg daily, whereas ophthalmopathy patients were given high-dose intravenous methylprednisolone. The paper reports TCR Vbeta CDR3 sequencing of roughly 140 peripheral blood samples: around 41 ophthalmopathy, roughly 74 hyperthyroidism and around 17 progressor patients. Overall study outcomes, separate from this receptor: During validation, the model predicted progression to ophthalmopathy a median of about 6.3 months ahead of onset, with almost 71% sensitivity and 72.22% specificity. A model built on a 13 V-J signature distinguished ophthalmopathy from stable hyperthyroidism, reaching about 89% sensitivity and 81.08% specificity in cross-validation and 80%/75% in testing. Most expanded thyroid clonotypes (frequency above 0.001) were also detected in blood, a finding suggesting that blood repertoires may reflect thyroid immune responses. Sample size was not statistically predetermined, and investigators were not blinded to group allocation.

The TCR beta CDR3 regions were amplified from RNA transcripts. The first round of RT-PCR for the TCR CDR3 was performed with the HTBI primer set and the Qiagen OneStep RT-PCR kit. Libraries were constructed in a second round of multiplex PCR, after which size selection and purification were performed. Paired-end sequencing of the libraries was performed with 100 bp reads on an Illumina HiSeq2000. The original pipeline was this. Raw data were processed with SOAPnuke, discarding reads with adapters, uncalled bases, mean Phred below 15, or no exact constant-primer or identifier match. COPE v1.2.5 was used to merge the high-quality paired reads, and each unique nucleotide sequence was defined as a clonotype. MiTCR v1.1 was used to align clonotypes to the IMGT TRBV, TRBD and TRBJ reference segments. Only V-J combinations with frequency above 0.0001, covering about 99% of repertoires, were analysed. The TCS score was defined as the ratio of F50 (clonal expansion) to E x V (chaos), calculated using BLOSUM62-based TCRdist between CDR3 peptides within each V-J. Welch's t-statistics and random forest reduced 514 V-J features to about 13, which were used in a naive Bayes classifier (R e1071). TCRdb took the public reads, trimmed them with fastp at Q25, ran MiXCR for clone calling and kept in-frame beta chains. Rows are unified per CDR3 protein, each entry keeping the most common DNA and genes. The V and J calls follow TCRdb's processing rather than the paper's. The sample contains approximately 380,000 distinct CDR3 sequences, less than 20% of them found a single time. Together, the top ten hold 35% to 45% of the sample.

About this clonotype: Its binding antigen is unknown. The input lacks base qualities; no much larger clone sits a single base away.

In the ophthalmopathy patients, disease was moderately to severely active, with a Clinical Activity Score of 3 or more, a NOSPECS grade of 4 or more, and a duration of less than 3 months. Any patient with an uncontrolled infection, another autoimmune disease, pregnancy or lactation was excluded. Clinical symptoms, serum thyroxine and TRAb, thyroid ultrasound, and orbital computed tomography formed the basis for the diagnoses. PBMCs were separated from 10 ml of fresh peripheral blood using Ficoll-Paque density gradient centrifugation. Total RNA was extracted with Trizol reagent, and quality was checked on an Agilent 2100 Bioanalyzer. V and J are truncated by 0 bases and 4 bases respectively, leaving an intervening sequence of 15 bases. From a lookup of the germline V gene, CDR1 and CDR2 are KGHDR and SFDVKD. The CDR3 runs 17 residues from the cysteine to the phenylalanine. Just the 51-base CDR3 DNA is kept, in frame starting at base 1.

Rearrangement joined TRBV24-1 to TRBJ2-1; no D gene can be assigned with confidence. The origin of this receptor is a man between 18 and 35 years old with Graves' ophthalmopathy. The specimen sequenced was blood. The CDR3 in this case is CATSDLKPDPAYNEQFF. The DNA reads TGTGCCACCAGTGATTTGAAGCCAGACCCTGCTTACAATGAGCAGTTCTTC.